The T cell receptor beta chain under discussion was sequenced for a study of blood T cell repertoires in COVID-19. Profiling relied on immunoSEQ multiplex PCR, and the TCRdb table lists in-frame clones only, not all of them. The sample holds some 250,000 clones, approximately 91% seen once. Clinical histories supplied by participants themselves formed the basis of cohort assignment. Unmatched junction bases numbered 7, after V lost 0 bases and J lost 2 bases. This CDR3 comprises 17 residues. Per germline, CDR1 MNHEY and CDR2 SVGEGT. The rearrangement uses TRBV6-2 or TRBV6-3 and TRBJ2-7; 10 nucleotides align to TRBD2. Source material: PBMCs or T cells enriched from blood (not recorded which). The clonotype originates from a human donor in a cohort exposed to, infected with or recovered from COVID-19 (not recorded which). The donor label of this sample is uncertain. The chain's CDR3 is CASSYSIRLAGAYEQYF. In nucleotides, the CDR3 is TGTGCCAGCAGTTACTCGATCAGGCTAGCGGGGGCCTACGAGCAGTACTTC.